Listed below are T cell receptor beta chains from one sample, sequenced in a study of CD8+CD57+ T cells in acquired aplastic anemia. TCRdb processed the reads anew with MiXCR; each CDR3 protein has one entry. The sample includes around 400,000 distinct CDR3 sequences, 65% to 80% of them seen just once. Sequencing used sorted CD4+, CD8+, or CD8+CD57+ T cells (not recorded which) from PBMCs. These receptors were obtained from a human donor in good health, serving as a control. The CDR3 runs from the conserved cysteine through the conserved F or W. The D gene is left open where the match is weak. Clone sizes are given selectively: once, few, many, or a class where the clone is expanded.

d_call	v_call	clone_size	j_call	cdr3_nt	cdr3_aa
.	TRBV5-1	.	TRBJ2-5	TGCGCCAGCAGCCGCGAGGGGAAAGGGACCCAGTACTTC	CASSREGKGTQYF
TRBD1	TRBV6-5	few	TRBJ1-2	TGTGCCAGCAGTTACGAGCGACAGGGAAATGGCTACACCTTC	CASSYERQGNGYTF
.	TRBV20-1	.	TRBJ1-1	TGCAGTGCTAGAGTTGGACCTGAAGCTTTCTTT	CSARVGPEAFF
.	TRBV20-1	many	TRBJ2-1	TGCAGTGCTAGAGATCATGGTGATGAGCAGTTCTTC	CSARDHGDEQFF
.	TRBV7-2	.	TRBJ1-6	.	CASPHPLWLHLRF
.	TRBV20-1	.	TRBJ1-2	TGCAGTGCTACATGTGGGGGGTATGGCTACACCTTC	CSATCGGYGYTF
.	TRBV5-1	.	TRBJ2-7	TGCGCTAGCAGCTCTACGGGGCACTCACCGTACTTC	CASSSTGHSPYF
.	TRBV20-1	.	TRBJ2-7	TGCAGTGCTCCCGGGCAAAAACATTCAGCCTACGAGCAGTACTTC	CSAPGQKHSAYEQYF
TRBD2	TRBV9	.	TRBJ2-1	TGTGCCAGCAGCGTTAGCGGGGGGCACTACAATGAGCAGTTCTTC	CASSVSGGHYNEQFF
.	TRBV12-5	many	TRBJ1-5	TGTGCTAGTGGTTTGGTTGGGGACAGCAATCAGCCCCAGCATTTT	CASGLVGDSNQPQHF
.	TRBV29-1	few	TRBJ1-2	TGCAGCGTGGAGGTTCAGGGTGACTATGGCTACACCTTC	CSVEVQGDYGYTF
.	TRBV20-1	.	TRBJ2-7	TGCAGTGCTCCGGGGGGCGACTATGCCCGCTACGAGCAGTACTTC	CSAPGGDYARYEQYF
.	TRBV15	.	TRBJ1-5	TGTGCCACCAGTGCACAGACCAATAATCACCCCCAGCATTTT	CATSAQTNNHPQHF
TRBD1	TRBV7-6	.	TRBJ2-1	TGTGCCAGCAGCTTAGCCCCTTGGACAGGGTTTGGGGATTTC	CASSLAPWTGFGDF
TRBD1	TRBV7-9	.	TRBJ2-7	TGTGCCAGCAGCCCAAGGGACAGGCGGCGCGAGCAGTACTTC	CASSPRDRRREQYF
.	TRBV12-3/TRBV12-4	.	TRBJ2-7	TGTGCCAGCAGCCAGGGACACCTCCACGAGCAGTACTTC	CASSQGHLHEQYF
TRBD1	TRBV9	.	TRBJ2-7	TGTGCCAGCAGTCCACCCACAGGGGACGAGCAGTACTTC	CASSPPTGDEQYF
.	TRBV7-2	.	TRBJ1-2	TGTGCCAGCAGCTTAGTAGGTACAGATACGCAGTATTTTTACACCTTC	CASSLVGTDTQYFYTF
.	TRBV6-6	many	TRBJ2-7	TGTGCCAGCAGTCAAAATAGGTACGAGCAGTACTTC	CASSQNRYEQYF
.	TRBV7-2	.	TRBJ1-3	TGTGCCAGCAGCCTGGTTGCACGGGGCGCTGGAAACCCCATATATTTT	CASSLVARGAGNPIYF
.	TRBV19	few	TRBJ2-6	TGTGCCAGTAGTATTTGGAGCTCTGGGGCCAACGTCCTGACTTTC	CASSIWSSGANVLTF
.	TRBV15	once	TRBJ1-2	TGTGCCACCAGCAGAGAGAGCTCTGGGGCGAGGGGTGGCTACACCTTC	CATSRESSGARGGYTF
TRBD1	TRBV6-1	few	TRBJ2-6	TGTGCCAGTAGTAAGGGACAGGGGGCCAACGTCCTGACTTTC	CASSKGQGANVLTF
TRBD1	TRBV10-3	few	TRBJ1-5	TGTGCCATCAGTGAGTCTTGGCAGGGGGATCAGCCCCAGCATTTT	CAISESWQGDQPQHF
TRBD2	TRBV5-4	many	TRBJ2-7	TGTGCCAGCAGCTCCCCTCGCGGTCTACTAGCGGGTTCCTACGAGCAGTACTTC	CASSSPRGLLAGSYEQYF
TRBD1	TRBV20-1	.	TRBJ2-7	TGCAGTGCAACCCCGGACAGGGCCTACGAGCAGTACTTC	CSATPDRAYEQYF
.	TRBV7-9	.	TRBJ1-5	TGTGCCAGCAGCTCGTCCGGGGGGACTAGCAATCAGCATTTT	CASSSSGGTSNQHF
.	TRBV20-1	many	TRBJ2-1	TGCAGTGCTAAACGGCGGGGCTGGAACAATGAGCAGTTCTTC	CSAKRRGWNNEQFF
.	TRBV7-2	.	TRBJ1-6	TGTGCCAGCAGCTTAGATAGCGGGGGGGTCTACAATGCGCCCCTCCACTTT	CASSLDSGGVYNAPLHF
.	TRBV19	few	TRBJ1-3	TGTGCCAGTAGTGGGTCCTCTGGAAACACCATATATTTT	CASSGSSGNTIYF
.	TRBV2	.	TRBJ2-3	TGTGCCAGCAGTGTAGTTGCGTCCGCAGATACGCAGTATTTT	CASSVVASADTQYF
.	TRBV25-1	.	TRBJ1-3	TGTGCCAGTAGTATTCCCGGGGTCCCTTACGGGGACACCATATATTTT	CASSIPGVPYGDTIYF
.	TRBV20-1	.	TRBJ2-5	TGCAGTGCCCAACAGGGAGGGTGGTACTACTTC	CSAQQGGWYYF
TRBD1	TRBV11-2	.	TRBJ2-3	TGTGCCAGCAGACAAGAGTCAGGGGGCGTAGATACGCAGTATTTT	CASRQESGGVDTQYF
.	TRBV20-1	.	TRBJ1-1	TGCAGTGCTAGAGCAACAGTTGGAAATCAGAACACTGAAGCTTTCTTT	CSARATVGNQNTEAFF
.	TRBV7-2	.	TRBJ2-1	TGTGCCAGCAGTCCCGGGACGGCAATTTCCACAGATACGCAGTTCTTC	CASSPGTAISTDTQFF
TRBD1	TRBV7-2	.	TRBJ1-3	TGTGCCAGCAGCTACAGACAGGGTACCGGAAACACCATATATTTT	CASSYRQGTGNTIYF
.	TRBV10-3	many	TRBJ1-1	TGTGCCATCAGTGAGTGGTCTCAGGGCGAGACTGAAGCTTTCTTT	CAISEWSQGETEAFF
.	TRBV25-1	.	TRBJ1-2	TGTGCCAGCAGTGACCCGGGACGGCCCAACTATGGCTACACCTTC	CASSDPGRPNYGYTF
TRBD2	TRBV6-1	many	TRBJ2-7	TGTGCCAGCAGTGGACTAGCGGGGGACCCGTACGAGCAGTACTTC	CASSGLAGDPYEQYF
.	TRBV2	few	TRBJ1-1	TGTGCCAGCAGGAACAGTTTAGTGGAGACTGAAGCTTTCTTT	CASRNSLVETEAFF
.	TRBV4-1	.	TRBJ2-7	TGCGCCAGCAACCTTAGGTCCGGACTGAGCTCCTACGAGCAGTACTTC	CASNLRSGLSSYEQYF
TRBD2	TRBV24-1	.	TRBJ2-5	TGTGCCACCAGTGATTGGGAAGCGGGGGGTAAGACCCAGTACTTC	CATSDWEAGGKTQYF
TRBD1	TRBV12-3/TRBV12-4	many	TRBJ1-3	TGTGCCAGCAGGCAGGCCGGGACAGGGTCTGGAAACGCCATATATTTT	CASRQAGTGSGNAIYF
TRBD1	TRBV2	.	TRBJ1-4	TGTGCCAGGGAAGGGACAGACTATGATGAAAAGCTGTTTTTT	CAREGTDYDEKLFF
TRBD2	TRBV19	.	TRBJ2-1	TGTGCCAGTAGCGCGGGAGGGGGGCAGTTCTTC	CASSAGGGQFF
.	TRBV30	few	TRBJ1-2	TGTGCCTGGAGCGCGGGACGGAACTATGGCCACACCTTC	CAWSAGRNYGHTF
.	TRBV10-3	many	TRBJ1-1	TGTGCCACCTCGGGTCCGGGCACAAACACTGAAGCTTTCTTT	CATSGPGTNTEAFF
TRBD1	TRBV20-1	.	TRBJ1-2	TGCAGTGCTCCGGACAGGGGATCCTATGGCTACACCTTC	CSAPDRGSYGYTF
.	TRBV5-6	.	TRBJ2-7	TGTGCCAGCAACCGGGGGCGTAGCGAGCAGTACTTC	CASNRGRSEQYF
.	TRBV7-2	.	TRBJ2-2	TGTGCCAGCAGCTTAGATCCCACAGCACACACTGGCTACCTGTTTTTT	CASSLDPTAHTGYLFF
TRBD2	TRBV10-3	many	TRBJ2-3	TGTGCCATCAGTGAGCTGTCTAGCGGGGGGGCAGATACGCAGTATTTT	CAISELSSGGADTQYF
.	TRBV9	.	TRBJ1-4	TGTGCCAGCAGCGTGGGCCGGGGAAATTCAAATGAAAAACTGTTTTTT	CASSVGRGNSNEKLFF
.	TRBV12-3/TRBV12-4	many	TRBJ2-3	TGTGCCAGCAGCCAAGACAGGACGGGAGGAGATACGCAGTATTTT	CASSQDRTGGDTQYF
.	TRBV15	.	TRBJ1-5	TGTGCCAGCAGCATTCGGGGGGGGCGAGCAGATAAACAGCATTTT	CASSIRGGRADKQHF
.	TRBV29-1	.	TRBJ2-7	TGTGCCGGCACCGAGTTTTACGAGCAGTACTTC	CAGTEFYEQYF
.	TRBV20-1	.	TRBJ1-2	TGCAGTGCCCAAGGGGCAGAAGACTACACCTTC	CSAQGAEDYTF
TRBD2	TRBV7-6	.	TRBJ2-7	TGTGCCAGCAGTCAGGGGCCTAGCGGGACTTCCTACGAGCAGTACTTC	CASSQGPSGTSYEQYF
.	TRBV7-9	.	TRBJ1-2	TGTGCCAGCAGCGCGCGGGGGAGGGACGAGCAGTACTTCTTC	CASSARGRDEQYFF